A selection of T cell receptor beta chains follows, all from one sample in a study of cytotoxic CD8 clonotypes in ibrutinib-treated CLL. TCRdb's copy holds only in-frame clones and misses some; the assay was immunoSEQ multiplex PCR. The sample contains about 29,000 clones, 85% of which appear only once. Sequenced material: PBMCs, taken after 24 months of ibrutinib treatment. The receptors stem from a human donor with chronic lymphocytic leukemia. Both conserved end residues are part of each CDR3. D genes are given only for firm matches. Clone size is shown for a subset of rows, as once, few, many or a class of expanded clone.

>.|TRBJ1-4|.|TRBV19
CASKGQLATNEKLFF
TGTGCCAGTAAGGGCCAGCTCGCAACTAATGAAAAACTGTTTTTT
>.|TRBJ2-4|once|TRBV15
CATSRGIGTDENIQYF
TGTGCCACCAGCAGAGGGATTGGTACGGACGAAAACATTCAGTACTTC
>.|TRBJ2-3|.|TRBV11-3
CASSHSRTDTQYF
TGTGCCAGCAGCCATTCAAGGACAGATACGCAGTATTTT
>TRBD1|TRBJ2-7|.|TRBV5-4
CASSRGQGSVSYEQYF
TGTGCCAGCAGCCGGGGACAGGGAAGCGTTTCCTACGAGCAGTACTTC
>.|TRBJ1-5|.|TRBV30
CAWSPRDYSNQPQHF
TGTGCCTGGAGCCCGCGGGACTATAGCAATCAGCCCCAGCATTTT
>TRBD2|TRBJ2-1|.|TRBV4-1
CASSQGGGLSSYNEQFF
TGCGCCAGCAGCCAAGGTGGGGGACTAAGCTCCTACAATGAGCAGTTCTTC
>.|TRBJ1-4|.|TRBV5-1
CASSLDGPARLFF
TGCGCCAGCAGCTTGGATGGGCCAGCCAGACTGTTTTTT
>.|TRBJ1-2|once|TRBV27
CASSLRSVSMGLDGYTF
TGTGCCAGCAGTTTAAGGTCTGTCAGCATGGGACTAGATGGCTACACCTTC
>TRBD1|TRBJ2-7|.|TRBV11-2
CASSSGQGLTEQYF
TGTGCCAGCAGCTCGGGACAGGGGTTAACGGAGCAGTACTTC
>.|TRBJ1-2|.|TRBV28
CASSKEGYGYTF
TGTGCCAGCAGTAAGGAGGGCTATGGCTACACCTTC
>.|TRBJ1-1|.|TRBV5-1
CASTRGNEAFF
TGCGCCAGCACAAGGGGTAATGAAGCTTTCTTT
>TRBD1|TRBJ1-5|.|TRBV12-5
CASGLAGTGSQHF
TGTGCTAGTGGTTTAGCAGGGACAGGATCTCAGCATTTT
>.|TRBJ2-7|.|TRBV6-6
CATEGRQTYEQYF
TGTGCCACTGAGGGGCGGCAGACCTACGAGCAGTACTTC
>.|TRBJ1-4|few|TRBV27
CASSRGPPGEKLFF
TGTGCCAGCAGTCGGGGGCCGCCCGGCGAAAAACTGTTTTTT
>TRBD1|TRBJ1-1|.|TRBV7-3
CASSPEGTGTTEAFF
TGTGCCAGCAGCCCAGAAGGGACAGGGACCACTGAAGCTTTCTTT
>TRBD1|TRBJ1-5|once|TRBV5-1
CASSSGTGDNQPQHF
TGCGCCAGCAGTTCCGGGACAGGGGACAATCAGCCCCAGCATTTT
>.|TRBJ1-4|.|TRBV4-1
CASSQDLGTDEKLFF
TGTGCCAGCAGCCAAGATCTGGGAACAGACGAAAAACTGTTTTTT
>.|TRBJ1-4|.|TRBV7-6
CASSLVLTRDNEKLFF
TGTGCCAGCAGCTTGGTCTTGACAAGGGACAATGAAAAACTGTTTTTT
>.|TRBJ1-2|.|TRBV29-1
CSVEEGFGGYTF
TGCAGCGTTGAGGAGGGGTTCGGTGGCTACACCTTC
>TRBD1|TRBJ2-7|.|TRBV19
CASGQGRNYEQYF
TGTGCCAGCGGACAGGGGAGGAACTACGAGCAGTACTTC
>.|TRBJ1-5|.|TRBV5-1
CASSLTGFSNQPQHF
TGCGCCAGCAGCCTGACAGGCTTCAGCAATCAGCCCCAGCATTTT
>.|TRBJ2-1|.|TRBV15
CATSSSRGPQIIDEQFF
TGTGCCACCAGCAGTTCCCGGGGACCCCAAATCATCGATGAGCAGTTCTTC
>.|TRBJ2-1|once|TRBV4-1
CASSQDSTGSSYNEQFF
TGCGCCAGCAGCCAAGATAGTACAGGGAGCTCCTACAATGAGCAGTTCTTC